Following are 25 T cell receptor beta chains from one sample sequenced in a study of blood T cells in healthy people across ages. Combining a sample-barcoded 5' primer with a J-beta primer mix, a second PCR ran for roughly 6 to 11 cycles. TCRdb itself ran the 5' RACE reads through MiXCR, one entry per CDR3 protein. The sample comprises 1.6 million or so distinct CDR3 sequences, roughly 32% of which are singletons, and roughly 12% rests with the top ten. What was sequenced was blood. These receptors were collected from a woman in her twenties or thirties in good health.

This clonotype was seen only a few times. For the CDR3, the DNA is TGTGCCATCAGCTCGGACAGCTCCTACGAGCAGTACTTC. Protein: CAISSDSSYEQYF. The J gene is TRBJ2-7, the V gene TRBV10-3, with D maybe TRBD1 (6 bases). The germline CDR1 and CDR2 sequences are ENHRY and SYGVKD. The V end was cut by 6 bases, the J end by 0 bases, with 9 bases between. The CDR3 runs 13 residues.

This clonotype was counted only a few times. This sequence joins TRBV20-1 and TRBJ2-3, with 10 bases that match TRBD2. J was trimmed by 4 bases and V by 3 bases; bases with no gene match: 10. This CDR3 is built from 16 residues. CDR1 is DFQATT and CDR2 is SNEGSKA in the germline V gene (reference sequence). This CDR3 is CSASLIAGGQADTQYF. The CDR3 nucleotides read TGCAGTGCTAGCCTCATAGCGGGGGGCCAGGCAGATACGCAGTATTTT.

This chain connects TRBV3-1 to TRBJ2-1; 8 bases match TRBD2. The CDR3 totals 15 residues. The J segment lost 6 bases and the V segment lost 4 bases, leaving 8 bases of the junction unmatched. CDR1 and CDR2 from the germline V gene are LGHDT and YNNKEL (reference sequence). The CDR3 region has the DNA TGTGCCAGCAGCCGAGTCGGGGGGGGCTTCAATGAGCAGTTCTTC. This encodes CASSRVGGGFNEQFF.

The table lists this clonotype with a few counts. The chain combines TRBV20-1 with TRBJ2-3; the match to TRBD2 covers 11 bases. Trimming cost V 0 bases and J 7 bases; bases outside gene matches: 6. The germline V gene encodes CDR1 DFQATT and CDR2 SNEGSKA (reference sequence). This CDR3 spans 15 amino acids. The CDR3 reads CSARDSLAGGYTQYF. CDR3 in DNA: TGCAGTGCTAGAGACTCGCTAGCGGGAGGCTATACGCAGTATTTT.

This clonotype was observed a few times. The chain has TRBV7-8 and TRBJ1-5; D uncertain. CDR3 length: 17 amino acids. Trimming left V 1 base short and J 0 bases short, with 13 bases between. Germline V CDR1 and CDR2: SGHVS, FQNEAQ. CDR3 amino acids: CASSLGSGFNSNQPQHF. As DNA, the CDR3 is TGTGCCAGCAGCTTAGGATCTGGGTTTAATAGCAATCAGCCCCAGCATTTT.

The chain joins TRBV15 to TRBJ2-1, with D hard to call. The CDR3 is 13 residues long. The germline V gene encodes CDR1 LNHNV and CDR2 YYDKDF (reference sequence). V lost 0 bases to trimming and J lost 9 bases, with 9 bases between them. The CDR3 region has the DNA TGTGCCACCAGCAGAGATCTTGCGTTTGAGCAGTTCTTC. Protein: CATSRDLAFEQFF.

This clonotype was seen at least ten times. The V call is TRBV4-1, the J call TRBJ2-7, with D hard to call. This CDR3 spans 13 amino acids. Germline CDR1 reads MGHRA; CDR2 reads YSYEKL. V was shortened by 1 base and J by 4 bases, with 8 bases between the two germline ends. This chain's CDR3 is CASSQVIWYEQYF. DNA of the CDR3: TGCGCCAGCAGCCAAGTGATCTGGTACGAGCAGTACTTC.

This chain joins TRBV3-1 and TRBJ2-1, with D possibly TRBD2 on 6 matching bases. The CDR3 runs to 15 residues. The germline V gene encodes CDR1 LGHDT and CDR2 YNNKEL (reference sequence). V was clipped by 4 bases and J by 5 bases, with 15 bases between them. The CDR3, as DNA: TGTGCCAGCAGCCCTTTGGGCGGGGTCCACAATGAGCAGTTCTTC. Its translation is CASSPLGGVHNEQFF.

The chain couples TRBV21-1 to TRBJ2-7; the table's TRBD1 call for D was not verified on the DNA. TRBV21-1 counts as a pseudogene. The CDR3 is made up of 15 amino acids. CDR3 residues: CASSDRDPRGYEQYF. DNA for the CDR3: TGTGCCAGCAGCGACCGGGACCCGCGAGGCTACGAGCAGTACTTC.

The V and J genes are TRBV28 and TRBJ2-5; 10 nucleotides line up with TRBD1. Germline lookup yields CDR1 MDHEN and CDR2 SYDVKM. This CDR3 contains 17 residues. V lost 5 bases and J lost 1; bases outside the gene matches: 10. CDR3 in DNA: TGTGCCAGCAGTGCTCCGGGACAGGGGTTTGTCCAAGAGACCCAGTACTTC. This encodes CASSAPGQGFVQETQYF. The variable domain in full, with the rest retrieved from reference TRBV28 and TRBJ2-5, is DVKVTQSSRYLVKRTGEKVFLECVQDMDHENMFWYRQDPGLGLRLIYFSYDVKMKEKGDIPEGYSVSREKKERFSLILESASTNQTSMYLCASSAPGQGFVQETQYFGPGTRLLVL.

As regards this clonotype: The junction departs from the called germline gene at one end, perhaps through a read error. The V and J genes are TRBV25-1 and TRBJ2-3, with 7 nucleotides matching TRBD2. CDR3 size: 13 residues. Germline CDR1 and CDR2: MGHDK and SYGVNS. CDR3 residues: CASREGYKDTQYF. CDR3 in DNA: TGTGCTAGCAGGGAGGGGTATAAAGATACGCAGTATTTT.

The chain links TRBV12-5 to TRBJ2-7; TRBD1 is a possible D gene (6 bases). The J call may be incorrect, as the DNA end agrees better with TRBJ2-5. The CDR3 runs to 14 residues. In germline, CDR1 is LGHNT, CDR2 FRNRAP. Written as DNA, the CDR3 is TGTGCTAGTTCCCCCCCCCAGGGGCAAGAGACCCAGTACTTC. Translating gives CASSPPQGQETQYF.

There are a few counts of this clonotype. The rearrangement uses TRBV2 and TRBJ2-5; D unresolved. The CDR3 totals 14 residues. The germline V and J ends were trimmed by 6 bases and 11 bases, with 22 bases remaining between them. CDR1 and CDR2 from the germline V gene are SNHLY and FYNNEI. Here the CDR3 reads CASRNTASSGEQYF. DNA for the CDR3: TGTGCCAGCAGAAATACAGCTTCTTCGGGTGAGCAGTACTTC.

The J gene is TRBJ2-1, the V gene TRBV24-1; 8 bases map to TRBD1. This CDR3 comprises 15 residues. The ends lost 2 bases at V and 7 bases at J; junction bases unmatched: 6. Germline CDR1 reads KGHDR; CDR2 reads SFDVKD. The CDR3 DNA sequence: TGTGCCACCAGTGATTGGGCAGGGGGCCGTAATGAGCAGTTCTTC. Encoded protein: CATSDWAGGRNEQFF.

The chain uses TRBV6-2 or TRBV6-3 and TRBJ1-1; the D gene is possibly TRBD1 (5 bases). The germline gives CDR1 MNHEY, CDR2 SVGEGT. The CDR3 has 16 residues. V was cut by 5 bases and J by 0 bases, with 16 bases left in between. The DNA of the CDR3 is TGTGCCAGCAGTCGGTCACAGGAGAAGCTGAACACTGAAGCTTTCTTT. Translation: CASSRSQEKLNTEAFF.

This clonotype has more than one count but fewer than ten. V is TRBV7-6 and J is TRBJ2-2, with D tentatively TRBD2 (5 bases). This CDR3 is built from 18 residues. The V and J ends lost 3 bases and 5 bases respectively, with 22 bases between them. Germline-derived CDR1 and CDR2 are SGHVS and FNYEAQ. The CDR3, as DNA: TGTGCCAGCAGCTTGTTTGGAAGGGTTTCGGGCGGGACCGGGGAGCTGTTTTTT. Its protein is CASSLFGRVSGGTGELFF. The full variable domain, completed using reference TRBV7-6 and TRBJ2-2, is GAGVSQSPRYKVTKRGQDVALRCDPISGHVSLYWYRQALGQGPEFLTYFNYEAQQDKSGLPNDRFSAERPEGSISTLTIQRTEQRDSAMYRCASSLFGRVSGGTGELFFGEGSRLTVL.

On this clonotype: The conserved phenylalanine or tryptophan is not found at the CDR3 terminus, so this likely reflects a read error. The chain employs TRBV6-1 and TRBJ2-2; D may be TRBD1 (6 bases). Germline-derived CDR1 and CDR2 are MNHNS and SASEGT. The CDR3 loop spans 15 amino acids. Deletions cut 5 bases from V and 2 bases from J, with 12 bases between. CDR3 sequence (DNA): TGTGCCAGCAGTTGGGGGCCTATCAACACCGGGGAGCTGTTTTGT. Translation: CASSWGPINTGELFC.

This clonotype showed up just a few times. The chain recombines TRBV4-2 with TRBJ2-5; either TRBD1 or TRBD2 may fit D (5 bases each). The CDR3 has 16 residues. Germline CDR1 and CDR2: LGHNA and YNFKEQ. V was pared by 0 bases and J by 2 bases, with 13 bases between. The CDR3 here is CASSQEGVGVQETQYF. The CDR3 region has the DNA TGTGCCAGCAGCCAAGAAGGAGTGGGGGTTCAAGAGACCCAGTACTTC.

This clonotype was counted a few times. The chain uses TRBV3-1 and TRBJ2-7; D may be TRBD1 (5 bases). Looked up from germline, CDR1 is LGHDT and CDR2 is YNNKEL (reference sequence). The CDR3 is 15 residues long. V was trimmed by 2 bases and J by 5 bases, leaving 16 bases between them. CDR3 region: CASSQRGRQPDEQYF. The CDR3 DNA reads as TGTGCCAGCAGCCAAAGGGGTAGGCAGCCCGACGAGCAGTACTTC.

The gene calls are TRBV2 and TRBJ2-7, with D perhaps TRBD2 (6 bases). CDR1 is SNHLY and CDR2 is FYNNEI in the germline V gene. Trimming removed 6 bases at V and 7 bases at J, with 16 bases between. The CDR3 contains 13 residues. The CDR3 region has the DNA TGTGCCAGCAGGGACCCTCGGGCGGGGGAGCAGTACTTC. This translates into CASRDPRAGEQYF.

The gene calls are TRBV11-2 and TRBJ2-3; 10 bases are shared with TRBD2. The CDR3 contains 16 residues. The germline V gene has CDR1 SGHAT and CDR2 FQNNGV. Trimming removed 5 bases from V and 0 bases from J; junction bases left unmatched: 5. CDR3 protein: CASSKLAGKSTDTQYF. The CDR3 nucleotides are TGTGCCAGCAGCAAACTAGCGGGGAAGAGCACAGATACGCAGTATTTT.

The chain has TRBV5-1 and TRBJ2-3, with unresolved D. Trimming pared 0 bases from V and 2 bases from J, leaving 7 bases between. The germline V gene encodes CDR1 SGHRS and CDR2 YFSETQ. This CDR3 has 14 amino acids. In DNA form, the CDR3 reads TGCGCCAGCAGCTTGGTTCTAGACACAGATACGCAGTATTTT. Its protein product is CASSLVLDTDTQYF.

V is TRBV9 and J is TRBJ1-2, with a tentative D call TRBD1 (5 bases). CDR3 length equals 13 residues. CDR1 is SGDLS, CDR2 YYNGEE, per germline. Trimming pared 5 bases from V and 7 bases from J, leaving 15 bases between. The CDR3 nucleotides are TGTGCCAGCAGGCGTGGGGGGGGTTCTGGCTACACCTTC. Translation: CASRRGGGSGYTF.

CDR3 amino acids: CSARGTSLTYEQYF. CDR3 in DNA: TGCAGTGCTAGAGGGACTAGCTTGACCTACGAGCAGTACTTC. The chain has TRBV20-1 and TRBJ2-7; TRBD2 matches at 8 bases. After removal of 1 base from V and 2 bases from J, the junction contained 4 bases not matched to a gene. There are 14 residues in the CDR3. In germline, CDR1 is DFQATT, CDR2 SNEGSKA (reference sequence).

This clonotype was recorded a few times. The V and J genes are TRBV4-1 and TRBJ1-5; no clear D gene. There are 16 residues in the CDR3. Per the germline V gene, CDR1 is MGHRA and CDR2 is YSYEKL. Trimming left V 1 base short and J 9 bases short, with 19 bases between. The CDR3 nucleotides read TGCGCCAGCAGCCAAGGAGATGGGCTCCGTAGGAGGCCCCAGCATTTT. Translated: CASSQGDGLRRRPQHF.